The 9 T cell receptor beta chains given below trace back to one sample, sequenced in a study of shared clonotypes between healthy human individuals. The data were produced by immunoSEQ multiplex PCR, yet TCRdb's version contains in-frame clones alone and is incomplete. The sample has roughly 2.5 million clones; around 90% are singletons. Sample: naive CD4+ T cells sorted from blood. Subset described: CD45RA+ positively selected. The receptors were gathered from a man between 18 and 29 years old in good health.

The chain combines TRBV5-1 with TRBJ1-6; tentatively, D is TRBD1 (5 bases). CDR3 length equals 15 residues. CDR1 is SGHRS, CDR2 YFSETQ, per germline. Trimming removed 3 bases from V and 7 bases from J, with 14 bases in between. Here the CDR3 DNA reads TGCGCCAGCAGCTCAGGGTATCTGGGGAATTCACCCCTCCACTTT. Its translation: CASSSGYLGNSPLHF.

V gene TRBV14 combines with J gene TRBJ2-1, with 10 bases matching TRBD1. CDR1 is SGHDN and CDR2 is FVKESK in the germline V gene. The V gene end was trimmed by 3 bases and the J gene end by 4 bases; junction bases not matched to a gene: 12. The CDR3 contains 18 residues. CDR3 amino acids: CASSQGGRGTGAYNEQFF. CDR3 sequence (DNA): TGTGCCAGCAGCCAGGGAGGCCGTGGGACAGGGGCATACAATGAGCAGTTCTTC.

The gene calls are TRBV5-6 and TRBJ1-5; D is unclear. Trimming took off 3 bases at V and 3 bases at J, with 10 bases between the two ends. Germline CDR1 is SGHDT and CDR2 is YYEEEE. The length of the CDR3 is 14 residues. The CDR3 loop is CASSWQRDNQPQHF. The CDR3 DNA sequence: TGTGCCAGCAGCTGGCAAAGGGACAATCAGCCCCAGCATTTT. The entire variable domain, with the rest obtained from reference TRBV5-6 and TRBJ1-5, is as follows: DAGVTQSPTHLIKTRGQQVTLRCSPKSGHDTVSWYQQALGQGPQFIFQYYEEEERQRGNFPDRFSGHQFPNYSSELNVNALLLGDSALYLCASSWQRDNQPQHFGDGTRLSIL.

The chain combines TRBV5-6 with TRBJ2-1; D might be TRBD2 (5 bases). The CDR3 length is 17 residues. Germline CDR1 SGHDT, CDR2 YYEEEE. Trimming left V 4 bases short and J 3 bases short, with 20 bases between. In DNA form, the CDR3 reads TGTGCCAGCAGCCCTGCGCTGTCCGGGGAAAACTACAATGAGCAGTTCTTC. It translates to CASSPALSGENYNEQFF. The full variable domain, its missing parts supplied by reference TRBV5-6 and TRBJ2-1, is DAGVTQSPTHLIKTRGQQVTLRCSPKSGHDTVSWYQQALGQGPQFIFQYYEEEERQRGNFPDRFSGHQFPNYSSELNVNALLLGDSALYLCASSPALSGENYNEQFFGPGTRLTVL.

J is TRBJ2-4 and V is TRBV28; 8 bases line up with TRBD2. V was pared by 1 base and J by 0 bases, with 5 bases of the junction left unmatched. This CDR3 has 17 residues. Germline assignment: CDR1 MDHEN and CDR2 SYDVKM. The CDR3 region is CASSLYLAGGAKNIQYF. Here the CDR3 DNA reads TGTGCCAGCAGTTTATATCTTGCGGGGGGAGCCAAAAACATTCAGTACTTC.

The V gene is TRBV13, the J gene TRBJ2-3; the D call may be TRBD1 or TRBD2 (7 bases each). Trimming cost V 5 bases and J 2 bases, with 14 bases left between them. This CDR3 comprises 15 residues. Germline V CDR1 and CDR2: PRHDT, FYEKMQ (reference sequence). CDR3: CASSSGDRNTDTQYF. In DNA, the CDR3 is TGTGCCAGCAGCAGCGGGGACAGAAACACAGATACGCAGTATTTT.

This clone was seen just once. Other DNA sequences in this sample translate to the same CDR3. The CDR3 loop reads CASSFRGNTEAFF. DNA of the CDR3: TGTGCCAGCAGTTTTCGTGGGAACACTGAAGCTTTCTTT. The chain has TRBV27 and TRBJ1-1; D is unresolved. Germline V gene sequence: CDR1 MNHEY, CDR2 SMNVEV (reference sequence). V was cut by 3 bases and J by 1 base, with 6 bases left in between. This CDR3 has 13 amino acids.

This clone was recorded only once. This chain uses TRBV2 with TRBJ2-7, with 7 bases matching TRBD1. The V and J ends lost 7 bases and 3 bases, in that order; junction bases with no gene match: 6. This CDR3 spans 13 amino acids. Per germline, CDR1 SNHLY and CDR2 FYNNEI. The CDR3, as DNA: TGTGCCAGCATTGGGACAGCATTCTACGAGCAGTACTTC. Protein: CASIGTAFYEQYF.

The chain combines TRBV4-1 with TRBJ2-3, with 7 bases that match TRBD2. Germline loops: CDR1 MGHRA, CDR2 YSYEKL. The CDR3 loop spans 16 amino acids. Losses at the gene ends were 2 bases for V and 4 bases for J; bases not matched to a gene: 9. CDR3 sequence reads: CASSQLRTSFPDTQYF. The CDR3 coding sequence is TGCGCCAGCAGCCAATTAAGGACTAGTTTCCCAGATACGCAGTATTTT.